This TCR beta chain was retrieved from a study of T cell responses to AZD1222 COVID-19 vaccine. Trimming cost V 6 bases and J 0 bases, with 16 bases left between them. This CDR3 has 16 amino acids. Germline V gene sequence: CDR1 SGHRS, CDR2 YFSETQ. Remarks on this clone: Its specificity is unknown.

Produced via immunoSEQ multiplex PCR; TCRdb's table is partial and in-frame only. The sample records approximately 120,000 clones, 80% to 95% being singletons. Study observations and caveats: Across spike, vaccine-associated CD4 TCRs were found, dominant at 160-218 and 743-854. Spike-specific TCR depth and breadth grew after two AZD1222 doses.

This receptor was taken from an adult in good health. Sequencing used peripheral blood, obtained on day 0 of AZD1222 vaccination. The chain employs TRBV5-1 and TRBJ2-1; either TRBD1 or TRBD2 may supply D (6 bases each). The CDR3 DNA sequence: TGCGCCAGCATCGAGGGGGGCAGGAGCTCCTACAATGAGCAGTTCTTC. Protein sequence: CASIEGGRSSYNEQFF. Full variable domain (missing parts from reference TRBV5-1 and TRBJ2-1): KAGVTQTPRYLIKTRGQQVTLSCSPISGHRSVSWYQQTPGQGLQFLFEYFSETQRNKGNFPGRFSGRQFSNSRSEMNVSTLELGDSALYLCASIEGGRSSYNEQFFGPGTRLTVL.